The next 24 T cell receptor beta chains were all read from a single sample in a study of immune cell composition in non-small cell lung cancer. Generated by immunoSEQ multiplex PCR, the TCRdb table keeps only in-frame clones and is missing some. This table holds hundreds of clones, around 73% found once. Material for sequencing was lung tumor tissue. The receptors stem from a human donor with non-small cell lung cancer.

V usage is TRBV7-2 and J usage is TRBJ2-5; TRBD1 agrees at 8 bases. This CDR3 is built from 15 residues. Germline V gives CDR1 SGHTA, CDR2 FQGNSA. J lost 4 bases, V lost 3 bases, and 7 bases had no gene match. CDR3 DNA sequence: TGTGCCAGCAGCTTTACAGGGGGGCCGGCAGAGACCCAGTACTTC. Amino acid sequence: CASSFTGGPAETQYF.

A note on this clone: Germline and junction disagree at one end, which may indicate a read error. This CDR3 is CASSYSGGGGVRKCF. In DNA, the CDR3 is TGTGCCAGCAGTTACTCAGGGGGGGGCGGAGTAAGAAAGTGCTTC. The chain carries TRBV6-6 and TRBJ2-7; tentatively, D is TRBD2 (7 bases). This CDR3 contains 15 residues. The germline gives CDR1 MNHNY, CDR2 SVGAGI (reference sequence).

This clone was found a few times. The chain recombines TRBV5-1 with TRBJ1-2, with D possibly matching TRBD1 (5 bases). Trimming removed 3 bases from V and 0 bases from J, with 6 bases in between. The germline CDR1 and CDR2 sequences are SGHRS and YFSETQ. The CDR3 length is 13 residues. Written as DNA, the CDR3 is TGCGCCAGCAGCTCGGGGGCTAACTATGGCTACACCTTC. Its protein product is CASSSGANYGYTF. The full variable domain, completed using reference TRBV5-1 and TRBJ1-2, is KAGVTQTPRYLIKTRGQQVTLSCSPISGHRSVSWYQQTPGQGLQFLFEYFSETQRNKGNFPGRFSGRQFSNSRSEMNVSTLELGDSALYLCASSSGANYGYTFGSGTRLTVV.

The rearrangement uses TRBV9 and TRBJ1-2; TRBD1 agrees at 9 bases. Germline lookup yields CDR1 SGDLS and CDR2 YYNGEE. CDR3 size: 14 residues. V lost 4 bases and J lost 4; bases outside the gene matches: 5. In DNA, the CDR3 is TGTGCCAGCAGCCCGACAGGGGGATCCTATGGCTACACCTTC. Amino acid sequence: CASSPTGGSYGYTF.

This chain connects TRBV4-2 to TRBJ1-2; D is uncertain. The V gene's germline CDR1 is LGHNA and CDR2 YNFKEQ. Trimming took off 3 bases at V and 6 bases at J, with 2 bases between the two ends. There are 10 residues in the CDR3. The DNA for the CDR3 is TGTGCCAGCAGCCACGATGGCTACACCTTC. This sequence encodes CASSHDGYTF.

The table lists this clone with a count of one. CDR3 residues: CASSAGLAGGDTGELFF. CDR3 DNA sequence: TGTGCCAGCAGCGCCGGACTAGCGGGGGGAGACACCGGGGAGCTGTTTTTT. The chain has TRBV9 and TRBJ2-2; 14 positions match TRBD2. The ends lost 3 bases at V and 3 bases at J; junction bases unmatched: 4. The CDR3 loop spans 17 amino acids. CDR1 SGDLS and CDR2 YYNGEE come from the germline V gene.

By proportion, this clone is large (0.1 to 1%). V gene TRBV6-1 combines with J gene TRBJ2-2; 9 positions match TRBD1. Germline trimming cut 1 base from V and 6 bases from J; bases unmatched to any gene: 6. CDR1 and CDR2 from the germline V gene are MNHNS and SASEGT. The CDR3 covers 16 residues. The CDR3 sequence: CASSEGWTGAPGELFF. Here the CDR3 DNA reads TGTGCCAGCAGTGAAGGGTGGACAGGGGCCCCCGGGGAGCTGTTTTTT.

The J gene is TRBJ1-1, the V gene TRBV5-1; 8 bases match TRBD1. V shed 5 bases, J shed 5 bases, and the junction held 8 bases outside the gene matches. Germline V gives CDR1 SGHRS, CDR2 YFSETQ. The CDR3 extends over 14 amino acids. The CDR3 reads CASSVQGGWTEAFF. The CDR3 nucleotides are TGCGCCAGCAGTGTACAGGGGGGGTGGACTGAAGCTTTCTTT.

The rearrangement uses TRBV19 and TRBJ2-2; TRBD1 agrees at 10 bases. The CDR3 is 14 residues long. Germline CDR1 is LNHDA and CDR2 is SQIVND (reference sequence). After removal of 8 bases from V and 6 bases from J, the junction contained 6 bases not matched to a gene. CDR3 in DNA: TGTGCCAGTGGGACAGGGGTTTTAGCCGGGGAGCTGTTTTTT. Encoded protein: CASGTGVLAGELFF. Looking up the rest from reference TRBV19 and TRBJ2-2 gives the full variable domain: DGGITQSPKYLFRKEGQNVTLSCEQNLNHDAMYWYRQDPGQGLRLIYYSQIVNDFQKGDIAEGYSVSREKKESFPLTVTSAQKNPTAFYLCASGTGVLAGELFFGEGSRLTVL.

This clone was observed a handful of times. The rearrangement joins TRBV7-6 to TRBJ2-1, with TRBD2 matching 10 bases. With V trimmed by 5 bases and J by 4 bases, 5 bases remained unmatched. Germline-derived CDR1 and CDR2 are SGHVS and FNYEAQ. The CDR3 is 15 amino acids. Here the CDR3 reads CASSPSSGRYNEQFF. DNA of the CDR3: TGTGCCAGCAGCCCTTCTAGCGGGAGATACAATGAGCAGTTCTTC.

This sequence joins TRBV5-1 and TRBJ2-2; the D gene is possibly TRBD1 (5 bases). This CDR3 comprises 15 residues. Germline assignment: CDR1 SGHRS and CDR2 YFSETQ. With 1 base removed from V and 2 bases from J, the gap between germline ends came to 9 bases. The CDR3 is CASSLWQGNTGELFF. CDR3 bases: TGCGCCAGCAGCTTGTGGCAGGGTAACACCGGGGAGCTGTTTTTT. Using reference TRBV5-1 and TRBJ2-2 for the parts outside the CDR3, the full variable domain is KAGVTQTPRYLIKTRGQQVTLSCSPISGHRSVSWYQQTPGQGLQFLFEYFSETQRNKGNFPGRFSGRQFSNSRSEMNVSTLELGDSALYLCASSLWQGNTGELFFGEGSRLTVL.

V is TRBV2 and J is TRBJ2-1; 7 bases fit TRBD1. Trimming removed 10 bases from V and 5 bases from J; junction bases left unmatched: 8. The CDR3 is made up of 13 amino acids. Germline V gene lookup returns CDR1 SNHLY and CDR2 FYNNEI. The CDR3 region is CATLTGLNNEQFF. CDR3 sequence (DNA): TGTGCCACCCTGACAGGGTTGAACAATGAGCAGTTCTTC.

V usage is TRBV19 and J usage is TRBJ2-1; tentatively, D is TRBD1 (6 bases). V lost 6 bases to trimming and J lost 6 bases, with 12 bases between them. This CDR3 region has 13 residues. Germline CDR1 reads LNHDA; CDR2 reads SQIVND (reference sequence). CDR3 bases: TGTGCCAGTAGCTTCCGGGACACCAATGAGCAGTTCTTC. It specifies CASSFRDTNEQFF.

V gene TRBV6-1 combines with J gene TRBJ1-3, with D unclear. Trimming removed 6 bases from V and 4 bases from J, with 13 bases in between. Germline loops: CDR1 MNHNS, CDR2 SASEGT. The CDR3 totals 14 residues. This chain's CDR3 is CASREGGQGNTIYF. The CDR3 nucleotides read TGTGCCAGCAGGGAGGGAGGCCAGGGAAACACCATATATTTT.

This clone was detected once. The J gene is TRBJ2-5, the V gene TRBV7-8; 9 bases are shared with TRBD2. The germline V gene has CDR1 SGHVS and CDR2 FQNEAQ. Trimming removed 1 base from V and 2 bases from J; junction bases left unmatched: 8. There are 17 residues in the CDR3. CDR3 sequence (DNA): TGTGCCAGCAGCTTAGTAAGGAGAGCGGGAGGTCAAGAGACCCAGTACTTC. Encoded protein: CASSLVRRAGGQETQYF. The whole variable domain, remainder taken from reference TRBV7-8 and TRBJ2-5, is GAGVSQSPRYKVAKRGQDVALRCDPISGHVSLFWYQQALGQGPEFLTYFQNEAQLDKSGLPSDRFFAERPEGSVSTLKIQRTQQEDSAVYLCASSLVRRAGGQETQYFGPGTRLLVL.

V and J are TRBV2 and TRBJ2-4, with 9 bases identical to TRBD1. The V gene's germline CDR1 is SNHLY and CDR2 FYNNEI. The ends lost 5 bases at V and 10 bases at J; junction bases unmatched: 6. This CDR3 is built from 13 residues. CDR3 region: CASSRDREEIQYF. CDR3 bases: TGTGCCAGCAGTAGGGACAGGGAGGAGATTCAGTACTTC.

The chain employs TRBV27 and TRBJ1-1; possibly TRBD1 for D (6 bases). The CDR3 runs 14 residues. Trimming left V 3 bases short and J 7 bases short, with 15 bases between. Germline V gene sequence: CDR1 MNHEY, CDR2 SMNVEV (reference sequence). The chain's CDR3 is CASSFGDRSFEAFF. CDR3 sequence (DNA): TGTGCCAGCAGTTTTGGTGACAGGTCGTTTGAAGCTTTCTTT.

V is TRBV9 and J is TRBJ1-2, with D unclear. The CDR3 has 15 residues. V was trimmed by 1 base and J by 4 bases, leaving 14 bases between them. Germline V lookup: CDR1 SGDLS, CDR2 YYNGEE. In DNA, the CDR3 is TGTGCCAGCAGCGTATCCCCCTCTAGTACCTATGGCTACACCTTC. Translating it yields CASSVSPSSTYGYTF.

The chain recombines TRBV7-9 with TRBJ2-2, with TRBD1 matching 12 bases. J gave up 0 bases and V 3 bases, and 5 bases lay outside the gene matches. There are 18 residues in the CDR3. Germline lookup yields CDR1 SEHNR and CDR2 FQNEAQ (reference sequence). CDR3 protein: CASSLGTGGLANTGELFF. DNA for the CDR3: TGTGCCAGCAGCTTGGGGACAGGGGGCCTCGCGAACACCGGGGAGCTGTTTTTT.

In DNA form, the CDR3 reads TGTGCCAGCAGCCGGGACACAACCCAAGAGACCCAGTACTTC. Encoded protein: CASSRDTTQETQYF. The rearrangement uses TRBV28 and TRBJ2-5; the D gene is possibly TRBD1 (6 bases). The V and J ends lost 6 bases and 1 base respectively, with 12 bases between them. The CDR3 has 14 residues. Germline-derived CDR1 and CDR2 are MDHEN and SYDVKM.

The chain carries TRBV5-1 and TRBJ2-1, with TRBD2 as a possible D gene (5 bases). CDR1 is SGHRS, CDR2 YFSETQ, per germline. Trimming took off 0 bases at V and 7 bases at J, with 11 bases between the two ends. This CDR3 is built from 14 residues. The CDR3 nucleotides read TGCGCCAGCAGCTTGGTAGGACTGGCTAATGAGCAGTTCTTC. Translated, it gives CASSLVGLANEQFF.

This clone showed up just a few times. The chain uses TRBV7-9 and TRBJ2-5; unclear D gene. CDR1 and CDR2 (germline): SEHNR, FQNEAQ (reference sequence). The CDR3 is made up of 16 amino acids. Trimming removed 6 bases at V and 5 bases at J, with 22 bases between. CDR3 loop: CASSYKHPQVDETQYF. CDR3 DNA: TGTGCCAGCAGTTACAAACATCCCCAGGTAGACGAGACCCAGTACTTC.

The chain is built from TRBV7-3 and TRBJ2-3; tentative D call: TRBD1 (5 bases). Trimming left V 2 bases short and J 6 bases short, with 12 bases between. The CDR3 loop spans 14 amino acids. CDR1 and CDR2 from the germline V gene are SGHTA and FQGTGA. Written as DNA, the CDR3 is TGTGCCAGCAGCTTAGGACAATCTATGGATACGCAGTATTTT. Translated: CASSLGQSMDTQYF.

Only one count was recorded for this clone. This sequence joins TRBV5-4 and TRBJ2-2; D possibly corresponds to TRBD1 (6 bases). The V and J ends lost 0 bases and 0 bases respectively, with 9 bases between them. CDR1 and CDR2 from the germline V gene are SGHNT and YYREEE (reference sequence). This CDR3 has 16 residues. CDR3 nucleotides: TGTGCCAGCAGCTTGGATTCAGGGGCGAACACCGGGGAGCTGTTTTTT. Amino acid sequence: CASSLDSGANTGELFF. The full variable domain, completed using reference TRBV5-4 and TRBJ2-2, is ETGVTQSPTHLIKTRGQQVTLRCSSQSGHNTVSWYQQALGQGPQFIFQYYREEENGRGNFPPRFSGLQFPNYSSELNVNALELDDSALYLCASSLDSGANTGELFFGEGSRLTVL.